Presented here are 7 T cell receptor beta chains from one specimen sequenced in a study of CD4 T cells in relation to SARS-CoV-2 and coronaviruses. Sequencing used immunoSEQ multiplex PCR; TCRdb keeps in-frame clones, though not all of them. The sample lists 28,000 or so clones; around 76% were seen once. No cognate antigen is known for these TCRs. Before the COVID-19 pandemic, during about 2011-2019, CD4+ T cells were taken from unexposed donors. The cells were cultured for about ten days before CD4+ T cells were isolated. Input material: CD4+ T cells from PBMCs, cultured in vitro. These receptors all come from a human donor in good health.

The table lists this clone with a count of one. The rearrangement uses TRBV5-6 and TRBJ2-7; 9 bases line up with TRBD1. Germline CDR1 is SGHDT and CDR2 is YYEEEE. Trimming at V came to 2 bases and at J to 7 bases, leaving 7 bases not matched to a gene. This CDR3 is 14 amino acids long. CDR3 loop: CASSFPGQGGEQYF. CDR3 nucleotides: TGTGCCAGCAGCTTTCCGGGACAGGGTGGTGAGCAGTACTTC.

The chain combines TRBV19 with TRBJ2-5; D is possibly TRBD2 (5 bases). V dropped 7 bases and J dropped 2 bases, with 11 bases sitting between them. The CDR3 runs 13 residues. Germline loops: CDR1 LNHDA, CDR2 SQIVND (reference sequence). The CDR3 nucleotides are TGTGCCAGTAAGAGAGCGGTGCAAGAGACCCAGTACTTC. It translates to CASKRAVQETQYF.

The V call is TRBV7-2, the J call TRBJ2-3, with a possible D match to TRBD2 (6 bases). This CDR3 spans 13 amino acids. Germline V CDR1 and CDR2: SGHTA, FQGNSA. V lost 4 bases to trimming and J lost 4 bases, with 9 bases between them. CDR3 protein: CASSSTGADTQYF. CDR3 DNA sequence: TGTGCCAGCAGCTCGACGGGGGCAGATACGCAGTATTTT.

This clone was observed a handful of times. The rearrangement uses TRBV19 and TRBJ2-7; TRBD1 agrees at 11 bases. Looked up from germline, CDR1 is LNHDA and CDR2 is SQIVND (reference sequence). The CDR3 has 15 residues. After removal of 5 bases from V and 7 bases from J, the junction contained 10 bases not matched to a gene. In DNA, the CDR3 is TGTGCCAGTAGTTCACGGACAGGGGGCTCTAGGGAGCAGTACTTC. Translated, it gives CASSSRTGGSREQYF.

The chain carries TRBV4-2 and TRBJ2-7; tentatively, D is TRBD2 (6 bases). V was trimmed by 4 bases and J by 6 bases, leaving 16 bases between them. Germline V gene sequence: CDR1 LGHNA, CDR2 YNFKEQ. This CDR3 spans 14 amino acids. The CDR3 sequence: CASSPEGRRGEQYF. The CDR3 DNA follows: TGTGCCAGCAGCCCGGAGGGCAGACGAGGCGAGCAGTACTTC.

The chain is built from TRBV5-6 and TRBJ2-1, with TRBD2 matching 7 bases. The CDR3 runs to 17 residues. Unmatched junction bases numbered 16, after V lost 0 bases and J lost 10 bases. Germline-derived CDR1 and CDR2 are SGHDT and YYEEEE. The CDR3 spells CASSLAGGLAVRWEQFF. The CDR3 nucleotides are TGTGCCAGCAGCTTGGCCGGAGGTCTAGCGGTACGTTGGGAGCAGTTCTTC.

The chain has TRBV12-3 or TRBV12-4 and TRBJ2-5; 7 nucleotides agree with TRBD2. This CDR3 region has 13 residues. V lost 7 bases and J lost 2; bases outside the gene matches: 4. The chain's CDR3 is CASNGGKQETQYF. The CDR3 nucleotides read TGTGCCAGCAACGGGGGGAAACAAGAGACCCAGTACTTC.